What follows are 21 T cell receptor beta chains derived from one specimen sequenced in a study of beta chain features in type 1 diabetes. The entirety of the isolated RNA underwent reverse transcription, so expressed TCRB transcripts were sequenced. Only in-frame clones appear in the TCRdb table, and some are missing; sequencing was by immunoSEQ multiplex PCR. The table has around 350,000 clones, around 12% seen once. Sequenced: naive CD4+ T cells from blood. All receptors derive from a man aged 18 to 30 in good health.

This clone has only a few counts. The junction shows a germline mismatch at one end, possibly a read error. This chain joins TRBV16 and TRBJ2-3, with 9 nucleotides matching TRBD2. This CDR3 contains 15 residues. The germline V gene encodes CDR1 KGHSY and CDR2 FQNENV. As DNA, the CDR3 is TGTGCCAGCAGCCCCCCCCATAGTGCGGGAGGGCCCACATCCTTT. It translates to CASSPPHSAGGPTSF.

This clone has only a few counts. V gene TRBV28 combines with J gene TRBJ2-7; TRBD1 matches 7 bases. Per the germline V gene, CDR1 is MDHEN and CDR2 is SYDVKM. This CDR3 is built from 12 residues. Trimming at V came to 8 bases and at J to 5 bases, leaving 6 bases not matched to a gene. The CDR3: CASQTGYDEQYF. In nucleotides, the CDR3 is TGTGCCAGCCAGACAGGGTACGACGAGCAGTACTTC.

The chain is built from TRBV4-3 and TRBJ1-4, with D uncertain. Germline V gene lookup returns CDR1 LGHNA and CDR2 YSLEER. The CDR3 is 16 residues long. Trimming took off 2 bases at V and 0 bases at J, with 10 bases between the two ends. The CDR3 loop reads CASSQNWGATNEKLFF. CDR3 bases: TGCGCCAGCAGCCAAAATTGGGGAGCAACTAATGAAAAACTGTTTTTT.

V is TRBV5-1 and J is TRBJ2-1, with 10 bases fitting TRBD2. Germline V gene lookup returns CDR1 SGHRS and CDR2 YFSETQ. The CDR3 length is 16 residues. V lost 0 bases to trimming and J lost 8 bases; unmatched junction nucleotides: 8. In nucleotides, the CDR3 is TGCGCCAGCAGCTTGGCTCTAGCGGGAGTCGGCGATGAGCAGTTCTTC. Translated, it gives CASSLALAGVGDEQFF. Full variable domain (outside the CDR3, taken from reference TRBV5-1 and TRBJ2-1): KAGVTQTPRYLIKTRGQQVTLSCSPISGHRSVSWYQQTPGQGLQFLFEYFSETQRNKGNFPGRFSGRQFSNSRSEMNVSTLELGDSALYLCASSLALAGVGDEQFFGPGTRLTVL.

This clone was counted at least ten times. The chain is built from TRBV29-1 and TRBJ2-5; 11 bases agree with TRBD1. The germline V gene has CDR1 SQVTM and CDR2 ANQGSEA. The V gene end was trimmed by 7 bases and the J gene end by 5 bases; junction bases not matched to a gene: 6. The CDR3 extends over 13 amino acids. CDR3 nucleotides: TGCAGCGCTGGACAGGGGGCGAGGGAGACCCAGTACTTC. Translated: CSAGQGARETQYF.

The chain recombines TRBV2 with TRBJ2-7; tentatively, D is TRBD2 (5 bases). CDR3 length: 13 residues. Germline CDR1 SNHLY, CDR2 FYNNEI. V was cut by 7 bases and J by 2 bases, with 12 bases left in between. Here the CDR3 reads CASNAGVTYEQYF. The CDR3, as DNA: TGTGCCAGCAACGCCGGGGTAACCTACGAGCAGTACTTC.

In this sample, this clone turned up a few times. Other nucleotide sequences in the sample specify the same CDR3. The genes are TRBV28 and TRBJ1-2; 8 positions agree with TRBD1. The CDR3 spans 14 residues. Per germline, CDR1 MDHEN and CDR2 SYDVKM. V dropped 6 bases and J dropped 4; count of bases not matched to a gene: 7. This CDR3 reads CASRSGQGSYGYTF. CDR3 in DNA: TGTGCCAGCAGATCTGGACAGGGTAGCTATGGCTACACCTTC.

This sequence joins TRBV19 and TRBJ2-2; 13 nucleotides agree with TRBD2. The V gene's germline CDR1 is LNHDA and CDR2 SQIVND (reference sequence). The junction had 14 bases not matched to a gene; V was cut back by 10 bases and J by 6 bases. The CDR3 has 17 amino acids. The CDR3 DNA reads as TGTGCCACCTCGGACAGGAAAGGACTAGCGGGAGCCGGGGAGCTGTTTTTT. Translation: CATSDRKGLAGAGELFF. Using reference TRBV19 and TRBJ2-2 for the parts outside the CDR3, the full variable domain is DGGITQSPKYLFRKEGQNVTLSCEQNLNHDAMYWYRQDPGQGLRLIYYSQIVNDFQKGDIAEGYSVSREKKESFPLTVTSAQKNPTAFYLCATSDRKGLAGAGELFFGEGSRLTVL.

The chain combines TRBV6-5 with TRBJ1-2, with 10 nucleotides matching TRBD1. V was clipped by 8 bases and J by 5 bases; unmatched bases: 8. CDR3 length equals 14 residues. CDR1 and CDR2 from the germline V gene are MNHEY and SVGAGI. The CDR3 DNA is TGTGCCAGCGGGACAGACAGGGGGCTTTATGGCTACACCTTC. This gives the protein CASGTDRGLYGYTF.

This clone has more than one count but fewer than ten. CDR3 in amino acids: CASSRGQNTEAFF. The DNA for the CDR3 is TGTGCCAGCAGCCGGGGACAGAACACTGAAGCTTTCTTT. The chain recombines TRBV5-6 with TRBJ1-1; D is possibly TRBD1 (6 bases). This CDR3 region has 13 residues. CDR1 SGHDT and CDR2 YYEEEE come from the germline V gene. The V end lost 4 bases, the J end lost 1 base, and 8 bases lay between the germline ends.

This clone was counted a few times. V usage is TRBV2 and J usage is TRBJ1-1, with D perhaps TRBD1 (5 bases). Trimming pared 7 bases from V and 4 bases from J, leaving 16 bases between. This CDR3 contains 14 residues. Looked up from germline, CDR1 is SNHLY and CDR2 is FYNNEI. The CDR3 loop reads CASTSWGRATEAFF. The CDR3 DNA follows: TGTGCCAGCACCTCGTGGGGGAGGGCCACTGAAGCTTTCTTT.

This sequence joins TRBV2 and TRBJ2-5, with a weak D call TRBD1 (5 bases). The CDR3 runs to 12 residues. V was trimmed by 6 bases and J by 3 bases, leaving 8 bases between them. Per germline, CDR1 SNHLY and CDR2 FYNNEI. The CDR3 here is CASRLQEETQYF. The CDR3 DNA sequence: TGTGCCAGCAGACTACAGGAAGAGACCCAGTACTTC.

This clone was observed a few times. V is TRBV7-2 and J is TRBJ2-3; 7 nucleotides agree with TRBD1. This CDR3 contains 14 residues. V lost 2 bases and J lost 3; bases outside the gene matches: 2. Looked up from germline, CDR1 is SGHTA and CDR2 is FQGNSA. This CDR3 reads CASSLRQGTDTQYF. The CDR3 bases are TGTGCCAGCAGCTTAAGACAGGGAACAGATACGCAGTATTTT.

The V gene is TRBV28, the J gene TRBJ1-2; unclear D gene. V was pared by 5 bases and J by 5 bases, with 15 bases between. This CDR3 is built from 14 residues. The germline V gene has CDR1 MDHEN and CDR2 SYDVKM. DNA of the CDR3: TGTGCCAGCAGTGCGGGGTTGGAACTGTATGGCTACACCTTC. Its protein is CASSAGLELYGYTF.

The CDR3 coding sequence is TGTGCCAGCAGTAACACAGGCAAACGGAACACTGAAGCTTTCTTT. Translating gives CASSNTGKRNTEAFF. The chain joins TRBV6-5 to TRBJ1-1; TRBD1 is a possible D gene (5 bases). CDR1 and CDR2 from the germline V gene are MNHEY and SVGAGI. CDR3 length: 15 residues. V was cut by 5 bases and J by 1 base, with 14 bases left in between.

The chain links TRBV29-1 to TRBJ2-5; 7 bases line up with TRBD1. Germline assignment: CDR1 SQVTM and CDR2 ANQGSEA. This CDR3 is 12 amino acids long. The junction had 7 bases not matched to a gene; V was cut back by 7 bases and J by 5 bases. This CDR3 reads CSGTTGVETQYF. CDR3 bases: TGCAGCGGCACAACAGGGGTCGAGACCCAGTACTTC.

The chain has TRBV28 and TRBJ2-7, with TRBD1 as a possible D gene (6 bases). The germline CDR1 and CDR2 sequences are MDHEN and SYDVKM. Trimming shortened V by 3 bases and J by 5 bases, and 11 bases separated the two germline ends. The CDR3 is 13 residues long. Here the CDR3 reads CASSFRGLHEQYF. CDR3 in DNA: TGTGCCAGCAGTTTCAGGGGTCTACACGAGCAGTACTTC.

CDR3 residues: CASSLGTGSSYNEQFF. CDR3 in DNA: TGTGCCAGCAGCTTGGGGACAGGGTCTTCTTACAATGAGCAGTTCTTC. The chain carries TRBV5-5 and TRBJ2-1; 8 nucleotides line up with TRBD1. The CDR3 is made up of 16 amino acids. Germline values: CDR1 SGHKS, CDR2 YYEKEE (reference sequence). The V gene end was trimmed by 0 bases and the J gene end by 4 bases; junction bases not matched to a gene: 6.

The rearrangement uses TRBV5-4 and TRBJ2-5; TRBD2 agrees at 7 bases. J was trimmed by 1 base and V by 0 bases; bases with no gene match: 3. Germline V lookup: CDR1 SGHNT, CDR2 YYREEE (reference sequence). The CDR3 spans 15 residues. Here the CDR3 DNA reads TGTGCCAGCAGCTTGGGGCGGGGGTCCCAAGAGACCCAGTACTTC. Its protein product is CASSLGRGSQETQYF.

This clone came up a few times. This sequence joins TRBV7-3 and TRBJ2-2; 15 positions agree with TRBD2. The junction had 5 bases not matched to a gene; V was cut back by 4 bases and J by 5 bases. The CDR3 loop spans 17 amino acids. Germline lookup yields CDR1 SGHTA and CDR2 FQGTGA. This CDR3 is CASSSPGLAGGTGELFF. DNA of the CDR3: TGTGCCAGCAGCTCACCGGGACTAGCGGGAGGAACCGGGGAGCTGTTTTTT.

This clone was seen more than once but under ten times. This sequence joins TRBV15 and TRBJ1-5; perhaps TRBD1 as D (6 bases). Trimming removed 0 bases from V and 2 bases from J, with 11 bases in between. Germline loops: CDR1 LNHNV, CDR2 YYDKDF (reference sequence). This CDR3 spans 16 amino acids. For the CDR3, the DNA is TGTGCCACCAGCAGAGATCCCAGGGGTGGCAATCAGCCCCAGCATTTT. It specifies CATSRDPRGGNQPQHF.